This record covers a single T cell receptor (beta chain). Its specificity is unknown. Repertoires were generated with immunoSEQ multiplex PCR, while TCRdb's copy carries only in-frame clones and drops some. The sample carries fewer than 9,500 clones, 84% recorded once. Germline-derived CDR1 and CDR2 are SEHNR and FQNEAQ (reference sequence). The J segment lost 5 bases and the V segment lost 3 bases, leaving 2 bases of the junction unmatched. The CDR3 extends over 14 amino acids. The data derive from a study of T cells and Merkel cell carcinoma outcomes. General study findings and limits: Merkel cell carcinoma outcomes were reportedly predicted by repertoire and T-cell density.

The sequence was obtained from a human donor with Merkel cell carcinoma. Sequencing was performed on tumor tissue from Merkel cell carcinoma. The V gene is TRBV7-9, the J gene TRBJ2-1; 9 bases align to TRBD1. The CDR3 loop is CASSLGTGNNEQFF. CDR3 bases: TGTGCCAGCAGCTTGGGGACAGGGAACAATGAGCAGTTCTTC.